The present T cell receptor beta chain was sequenced within a study of monozygotic twins with inflammatory bowel disease (dated by TCRdb to between 2018 and 2021). Notes on the research overall: The complete study included 30 or so monozygotic twin pairs: 19 IBD-discordant Danish pairs and nine German pairs, of which four were IBD-concordant and five were IBD-discordant. Disease-associated traits were sought mainly through comparisons between IBD patients and their genetically identical healthy co-twins within discordant pairs. Each individual had, on average, about 151 000 unique TCRalpha sequences and 181 000 unique TCRbeta sequences available for analysis.

From the cysteine through the phenylalanine, the CDR3 covers 15 amino acids. This entry has no DNA. According to the germline V gene, CDR1 reads SGHRS and CDR2 reads YFSETQ. Points on this clonotype: Its recognized antigen is unknown.

From each donor, a roughly 2.5 ml peripheral blood sample was drawn into PAXgene tubes and stored at -80 degrees C. Without T cell sorting, total RNA was isolated from whole blood using the PAXgene blood miRNA kit on an automated QIAcube. Deep TCRalpha and TCRbeta repertoire profiling with unique molecular barcoding was performed on peripheral blood of monozygotic twin pairs concordant or discordant for inflammatory bowel disease. For every twin pair, smoking habits were documented, and each individual was categorised as a current, former or never smoker. The research as a whole found: The analysis was unable to tell different T cell subtypes apart. No single strong signal or clonotype linked to IBD turned up in the results, so the idea that one exists was not supported. Repertoire similarity did not differ between concordant and discordant twins, possibly due to limited statistical power. A decrease in TCRbeta repertoire diversity, as measured by inverse Simpson index, was observed in IBD patients compared with their healthy co-twins. Differing immunosuppressive treatments among patients may have added background noise and inter-individual variability to the repertoires. Compared with healthy twins, IBD patients had fewer clonotypes in common with other individuals, a difference most pronounced in patients showing signs of disease activity.

The library was produced with 5' RACE. For each TCR library, approximately 3.5 ug of total RNA was used. For each sample, cDNA synthesis was carried out in eight separate reactions using SMARTScribe reverse transcriptase. Unique molecular identifiers containing a 6-nucleotide sample barcode were introduced through template switching during cDNA synthesis. TCRalpha and TCRbeta cDNA was amplified in two nested PCRs of around 15 and 10 cycles, and bead purification was carried out after each PCR. Before amplification, cDNA was treated with uracil DNA-glycosylase and purified using the QIAquick PCR purification kit. The second PCR added Illumina TruSeq-compatible adapters along with sample-specific barcodes. TapeStation and Qubit were used to check library quality and concentration, and roughly 4.8 ng of each library went into the pool. Sequencing of the pooled libraries was done on an Illumina HiSeq2500 single-index Rapid Run using custom sequencing primers and 2 x 100 bp reads. Processing in the source paper ran as follows. MiGEC version 1.2.6 was used for UMI-based consensus assembly to correct PCR and sequencing errors. MiXCR version 2.1.1 was used to carry out V(D)J alignment, clonotype assembly and CDR3 extraction. To normalise gene usage, clonotype sharing and MAIT/NKT TCR abundance, the analysis used the top 1000, 10 000 and 20 000 clonotypes per sample. Diversity was computed as the inverse Simpson index with the vegan R package after downsampling to 27 000 UMIs. Paired Mann-Whitney U tests on discordant twin pairs were used, with Benjamini-Hochberg multiple-testing correction. The reads went through TCRdb reprocessing, and each CDR3 protein sequence gets one entry with no DNA. The V and J calls, along with clone size, are taken from TCRdb and not from the paper's own processing. The table kept for this sample lists approximately 330,000 distinct CDR3 sequences. The top ten constitute around 2% of the sample.

The receptor was isolated from a human donor with ulcerative colitis or Crohn's disease, or a healthy co-twin of an affected twin (not recorded which). Material: blood. Here the chain combines TRBV5-1 and TRBJ2-3; TCRdb returns TRBD2, unconfirmable since there is no DNA. The CDR3 has the sequence CASSLEGKRTDTQYF.